The 3 T cell receptor beta chains below come from one sample, sequenced in a study of beta chain features in type 1 diabetes. The investigators reverse transcribed all of the isolated RNA, so they sequenced expressed TCRB transcripts. Produced via immunoSEQ multiplex PCR; TCRdb's table is partial and in-frame only. This table holds about 40,000 clones, more than 40% found once. Sequencing input: central memory CD4+ T cells from blood. All receptors derive from a young woman in good health.

This chain links TRBV30 with TRBJ2-7; no reliable D call. The CDR3 consists of 12 residues. The ends were cut back, 1 base at V and 7 bases at J, with 11 bases in the middle. Germline V gene sequence: CDR1 GTSNPN, CDR2 SVGIG (reference sequence). Written as DNA, the CDR3 is TGTGCCTGGAGTGAGGTGGGCGCGGAGCAGTACTTC. Protein sequence: CAWSEVGAEQYF. Variable domain in full (rest from reference TRBV30 and TRBJ2-7): SQTIHQWPATLVQPVGSPLSLECTVEGTSNPNLYWYRQAAGRGLQLLFYSVGIGQISSEVPQNLSASRPQDRQFILSSKKLLLSDSGFYLCAWSEVGAEQYFGPGTRLTVT.

V usage is TRBV5-1 and J usage is TRBJ2-4; D is possibly TRBD1 (5 bases). This CDR3 is built from 15 residues. Between the trimmed V and J ends, which lost 3 bases and 1 base, there was a span of 11 bases. Germline CDR1 is SGHRS and CDR2 is YFSETQ. CDR3 sequence: CASSSDPGAKNIQYF. CDR3 DNA sequence: TGCGCCAGCAGCTCGGATCCAGGGGCCAAAAACATTCAGTACTTC.

The table lists this clone with a few counts. The rearrangement joins TRBV28 to TRBJ1-2, with 10 nucleotides matching TRBD1. There are 15 residues in the CDR3. The trim removed 5 bases at V and 6 bases at J, leaving 9 bases unmatched. Germline values: CDR1 MDHEN, CDR2 SYDVKM. The DNA for the CDR3 is TGTGCCAGCAGTACGACCGGGACAGGGGATGATGGCTACACCTTC. It is translated as CASSTTGTGDDGYTF.